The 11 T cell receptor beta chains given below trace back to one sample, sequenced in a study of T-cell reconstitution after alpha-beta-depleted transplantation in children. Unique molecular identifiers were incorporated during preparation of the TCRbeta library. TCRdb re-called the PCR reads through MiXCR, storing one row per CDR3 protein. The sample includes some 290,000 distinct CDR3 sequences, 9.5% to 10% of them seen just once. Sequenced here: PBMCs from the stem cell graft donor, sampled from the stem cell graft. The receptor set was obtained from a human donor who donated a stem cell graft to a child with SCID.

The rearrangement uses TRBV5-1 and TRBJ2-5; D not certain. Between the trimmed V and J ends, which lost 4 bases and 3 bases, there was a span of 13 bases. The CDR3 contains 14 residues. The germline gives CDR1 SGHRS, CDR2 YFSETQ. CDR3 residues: CASSPGGEKETQYF. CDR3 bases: TGCGCCAGCAGCCCCGGTGGGGAAAAAGAGACCCAGTACTTC.

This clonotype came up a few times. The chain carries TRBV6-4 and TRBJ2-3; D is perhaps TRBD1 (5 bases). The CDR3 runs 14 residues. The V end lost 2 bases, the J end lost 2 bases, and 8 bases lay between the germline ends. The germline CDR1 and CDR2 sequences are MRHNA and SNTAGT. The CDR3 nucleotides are TGTGCCAGCAGTGACGGGGCCCACACAGATACGCAGTATTTT. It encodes CASSDGAHTDTQYF.

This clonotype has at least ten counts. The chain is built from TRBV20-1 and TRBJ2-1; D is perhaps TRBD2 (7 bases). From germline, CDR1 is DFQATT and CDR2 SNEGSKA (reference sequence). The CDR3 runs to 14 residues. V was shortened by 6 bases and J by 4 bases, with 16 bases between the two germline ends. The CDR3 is CSAGGGREYNEQFF. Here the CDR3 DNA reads TGCAGTGCAGGGGGAGGGCGGGAGTACAATGAGCAGTTCTTC.

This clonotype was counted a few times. The CDR3 bases are TGTGCCAGCAGCCCTTCAGCGGGGGGCCGTACCTCCTACAATGAGCAGTTCTTC. This sequence encodes CASSPSAGGRTSYNEQFF. The chain uses TRBV4-2 and TRBJ2-1; TRBD2 matches at 9 bases. Germline V gene sequence: CDR1 LGHNA, CDR2 YNFKEQ. Unmatched junction bases numbered 10, after V lost 4 bases and J lost 0 bases. The CDR3 is 18 residues long.

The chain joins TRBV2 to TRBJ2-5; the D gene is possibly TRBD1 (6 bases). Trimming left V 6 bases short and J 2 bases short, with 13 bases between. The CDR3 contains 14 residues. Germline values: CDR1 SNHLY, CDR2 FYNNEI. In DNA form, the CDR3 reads TGTGCCAGCAGCGGACGGACAGCTCAAGAGACCCAGTACTTC. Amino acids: CASSGRTAQETQYF. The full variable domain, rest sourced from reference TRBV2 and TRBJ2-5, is EPEVTQTPSHQVTQMGQEVILRCVPISNHLYFYWYRQILGQKVEFLVSFYNNEISEKSEIFDDQFSVERPDGSNFTLKIRSTKLEDSAMYFCASSGRTAQETQYFGPGTRLLVL.

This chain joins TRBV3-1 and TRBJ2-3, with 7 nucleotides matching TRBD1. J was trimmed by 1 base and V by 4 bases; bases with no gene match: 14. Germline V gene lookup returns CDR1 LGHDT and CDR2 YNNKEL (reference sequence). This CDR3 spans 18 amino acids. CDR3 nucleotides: TGTGCCAGCAGCCGAAGAGAGGGGGCCCTAGGAGGCACAGATACGCAGTATTTT. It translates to CASSRREGALGGTDTQYF.

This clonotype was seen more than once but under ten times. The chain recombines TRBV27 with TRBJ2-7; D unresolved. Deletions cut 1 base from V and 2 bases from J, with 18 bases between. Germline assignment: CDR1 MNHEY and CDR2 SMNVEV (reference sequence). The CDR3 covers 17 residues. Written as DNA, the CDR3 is TGTGCCAGCAGTTTATTGGCTGTTTCAGACACCCCCTACGAGCAGTACTTC. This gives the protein CASSLLAVSDTPYEQYF.

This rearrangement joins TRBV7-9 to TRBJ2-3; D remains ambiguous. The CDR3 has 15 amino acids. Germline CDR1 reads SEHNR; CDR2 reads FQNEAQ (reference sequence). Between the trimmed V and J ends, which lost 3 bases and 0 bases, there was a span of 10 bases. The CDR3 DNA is TGTGCCAGCAGCTTTCAAAGGCAAAGCACAGATACGCAGTATTTT. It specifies CASSFQRQSTDTQYF.

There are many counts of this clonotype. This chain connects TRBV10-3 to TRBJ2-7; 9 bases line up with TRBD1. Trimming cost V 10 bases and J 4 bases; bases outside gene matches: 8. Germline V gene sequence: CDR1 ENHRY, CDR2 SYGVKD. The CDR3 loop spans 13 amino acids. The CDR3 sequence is CATLGQGLYEQYF. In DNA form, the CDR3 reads TGTGCCACCCTGGGACAGGGACTATACGAGCAGTACTTC.

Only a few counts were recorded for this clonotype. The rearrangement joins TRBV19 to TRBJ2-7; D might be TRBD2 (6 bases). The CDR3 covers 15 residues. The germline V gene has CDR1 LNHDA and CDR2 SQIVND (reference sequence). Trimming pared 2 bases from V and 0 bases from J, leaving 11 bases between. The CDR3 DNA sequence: TGTGCCAGTAGTATAAAGGAGGGGCTCTCCTACGAGCAGTACTTC. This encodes CASSIKEGLSYEQYF. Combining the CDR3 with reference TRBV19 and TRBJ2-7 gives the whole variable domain DGGITQSPKYLFRKEGQNVTLSCEQNLNHDAMYWYRQDPGQGLRLIYYSQIVNDFQKGDIAEGYSVSREKKESFPLTVTSAQKNPTAFYLCASSIKEGLSYEQYFGPGTRLTVT.

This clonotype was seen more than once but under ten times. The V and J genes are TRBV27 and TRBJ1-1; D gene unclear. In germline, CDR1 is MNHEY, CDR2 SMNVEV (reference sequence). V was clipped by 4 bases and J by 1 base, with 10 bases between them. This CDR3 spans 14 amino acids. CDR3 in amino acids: CASSSDLRNTEAFF. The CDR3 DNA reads TGTGCCAGCAGTTCGGATCTCAGGAACACTGAAGCTTTCTTT.